The TCR beta chain described here comes from a study of T cell responses to AZD1222 COVID-19 vaccine. Study outcomes and limitations: It should be noted that donors were predominantly white British and more often female, and clonal diversity was possibly underestimated. Repertoire sampling occurred only after the peak T cell response. Targeting of unmutated variant regions was reportedly seen in nearly half of spike-specific TCRs.

To note about this clone: Its antigen is unknown.

V was trimmed by 7 bases and J by 4 bases, leaving 19 bases between them. Germline values: CDR1 SNHLY, CDR2 FYNNEI. The CDR3 is made up of 15 amino acids. The data were produced by immunoSEQ multiplex PCR, yet TCRdb's version contains in-frame clones alone and is incomplete. Of 100,000 to 110,000 clones in the sample, 80% to 90% were seen once. This material consisted of peripheral blood, taken on day 0 of MenACWY control vaccination. The TCR comes from an adult in good health. The chain has TRBV2 and TRBJ2-5, with D perhaps being TRBD1 or TRBD2 (5 bases each). DNA of the CDR3: TGTGCCAGCACCCTAATGGGGGTGGCGGGAGAGACCCAGTACTTC. Protein: CASTLMGVAGETQYF.